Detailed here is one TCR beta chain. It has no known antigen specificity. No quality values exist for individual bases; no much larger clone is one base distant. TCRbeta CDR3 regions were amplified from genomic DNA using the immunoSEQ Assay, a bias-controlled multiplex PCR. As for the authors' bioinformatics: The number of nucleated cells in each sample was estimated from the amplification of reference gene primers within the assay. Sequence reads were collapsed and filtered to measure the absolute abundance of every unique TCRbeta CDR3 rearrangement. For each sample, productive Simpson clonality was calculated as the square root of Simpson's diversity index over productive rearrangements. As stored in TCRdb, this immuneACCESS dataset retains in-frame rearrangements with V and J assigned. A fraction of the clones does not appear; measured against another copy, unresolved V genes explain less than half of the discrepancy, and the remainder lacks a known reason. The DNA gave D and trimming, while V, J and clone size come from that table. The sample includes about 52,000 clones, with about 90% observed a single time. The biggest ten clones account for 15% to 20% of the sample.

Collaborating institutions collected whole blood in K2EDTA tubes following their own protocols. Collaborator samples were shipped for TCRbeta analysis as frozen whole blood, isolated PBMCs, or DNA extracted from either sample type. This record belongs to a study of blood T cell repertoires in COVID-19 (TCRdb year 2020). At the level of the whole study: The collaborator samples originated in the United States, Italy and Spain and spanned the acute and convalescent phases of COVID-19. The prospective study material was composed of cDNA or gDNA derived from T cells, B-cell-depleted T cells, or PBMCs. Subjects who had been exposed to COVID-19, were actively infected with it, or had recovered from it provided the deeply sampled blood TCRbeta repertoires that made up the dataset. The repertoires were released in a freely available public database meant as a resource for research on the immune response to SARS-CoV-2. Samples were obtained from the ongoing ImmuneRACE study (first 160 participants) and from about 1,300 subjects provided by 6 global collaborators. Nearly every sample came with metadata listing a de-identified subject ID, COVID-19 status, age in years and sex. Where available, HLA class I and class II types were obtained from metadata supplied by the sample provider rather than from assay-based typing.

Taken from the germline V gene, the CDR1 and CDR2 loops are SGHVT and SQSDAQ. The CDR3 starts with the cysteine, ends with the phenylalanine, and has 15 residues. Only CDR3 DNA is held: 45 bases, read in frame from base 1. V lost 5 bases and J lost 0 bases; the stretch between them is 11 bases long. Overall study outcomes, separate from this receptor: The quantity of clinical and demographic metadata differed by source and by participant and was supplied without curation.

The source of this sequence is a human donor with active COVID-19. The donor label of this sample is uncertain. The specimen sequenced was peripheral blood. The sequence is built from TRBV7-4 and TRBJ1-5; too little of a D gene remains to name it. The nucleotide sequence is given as TGTGCCAGCAGCCCAGTCGGGTATAGCAATCAGCCCCAGCATTTT. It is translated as CASSPVGYSNQPQHF.